The clone carrying this TCR beta chain has a count of ten or more. Its target is unknown. This sample is part of a study of response to subunit inactivated influenza vaccine. Whole-study findings and limits: Researchers suggested that each seasonal influenza vaccination recruits few new T cells.

A single record per CDR3 protein comes from TCRdb applying MiXCR to the RT-PCR reads. The data hold hundreds of thousands of distinct CDR3 sequences, with approximately 7.1% observed a single time. The ends were cut back, 7 bases at V and 3 bases at J, with 13 bases in the middle. This CDR3 spans 14 amino acids. Per the germline V gene, CDR1 is SEHNR and CDR2 is FQNEAQ (reference sequence). The sequenced sample was PBMCs from blood, obtained 23 to 25 months after vaccination. V gene TRBV7-9 combines with J gene TRBJ2-1; no clear D gene. The TCR comes from a man aged 50 to 75 who received an inactivated influenza vaccine. The CDR3 region has the DNA TGTGCCAGCACTAACGGACCCCACTACAATGAGCAGTTCTTC. It is translated as CASTNGPHYNEQFF.